These 17 T cell receptor beta chains came from one sample sequenced in a study of CD8+CD57+ T cells in acquired aplastic anemia. The template for TCR beta VDJ and CDR3 sequence profiling was genomic DNA. From the reads, TCRdb called clonotypes with MiXCR, one entry per CDR3 protein. The repertoire consists of about 130,000 distinct CDR3 sequences, with around 46% occurring once and the leading ten covering under 3%. The sample consisted of sorted CD4+, CD8+, or CD8+CD57+ T cells (not recorded which) from PBMCs. Receptor source: a human donor in good health, serving as a control.

The V gene is TRBV2, the J gene TRBJ2-1, with D hard to call. Germline V lookup: CDR1 SNHLY, CDR2 FYNNEI. CDR3 length: 12 amino acids. V was cut by 1 base and J by 4 bases, with 2 bases left in between. The CDR3 here is CASSEGYNEQFF. CDR3 coding DNA: TGTGCCAGCAGTGAAGGATACAATGAGCAGTTCTTC. The whole variable domain, filled in from reference TRBV2 and TRBJ2-1, reads EPEVTQTPSHQVTQMGQEVILRCVPISNHLYFYWYRQILGQKVEFLVSFYNNEISEKSEIFDDQFSVERPDGSNFTLKIRSTKLEDSAMYFCASSEGYNEQFFGPGTRLTVL.

This clonotype was counted many times. This may stem from a read error, because a much larger clone lies one nucleotide away. The chain recombines TRBV24-1 with TRBJ1-2; D remains ambiguous. The germline gives CDR1 KGHDR, CDR2 SFDVKD. This CDR3 is 11 amino acids long. The CDR3 nucleotides are TGTGCCACCAGTGACCTAAATGGCTCCACCTTC. Amino acids: CATSDLNGSTF.

This rearrangement joins TRBV20-1 to TRBJ2-1; 8 nucleotides match TRBD2. The CDR3 runs to 13 residues. Germline CDR1 is DFQATT and CDR2 is SNEGSKA (reference sequence). Trimming cost V 2 bases and J 8 bases; bases outside gene matches: 5. CDR3 in DNA: TGCAGTGCTAGACCCGGGGGGGGCCATGAGCAGTTCTTC. Protein: CSARPGGGHEQFF.

V gene TRBV7-9 combines with J gene TRBJ1-6, with 7 bases fitting TRBD1. Germline V gene data show CDR1 as SEHNR and CDR2 as FQNEAQ (reference sequence). This CDR3 is built from 14 residues. V was clipped by 5 bases and J by 8 bases; unmatched bases: 6. The DNA of the CDR3 is TGTGCCAGCAGCCTACAGGGGCGGGATTCACCCCTCCACTTT. Translating gives CASSLQGRDSPLHF.

The sample holds many counts of this clonotype. The chain uses TRBV11-2 and TRBJ2-2; 7 nucleotides agree with TRBD1. CDR3 length: 15 amino acids. J gave up 2 bases and V 3 bases, and 3 bases lay outside the gene matches. CDR1 is SGHAT, CDR2 FQNNGV, per germline. The CDR3 reads CASSFGTANTGELFF. The CDR3 nucleotides read TGTGCCAGCAGCTTCGGGACAGCCAACACCGGGGAGCTGTTTTTT.

The chain recombines TRBV14 with TRBJ1-1; 7 positions match TRBD1. The CDR3 is 17 residues long. Trimming at V came to 1 base and at J to 2 bases, leaving 10 bases not matched to a gene. CDR1 is SGHDN, CDR2 FVKESK, per germline. CDR3 region: CASSQGQGGWGNTEAFF. For the CDR3, the DNA is TGTGCCAGCAGCCAAGGTCAGGGGGGGTGGGGAAACACTGAAGCTTTCTTT.

This clonotype was picked up many times. The chain joins TRBV3-1 to TRBJ1-6, with 8 bases that match TRBD1. With V trimmed by 0 bases and J by 7 bases, 11 bases remained unmatched. Germline CDR1 is LGHDT and CDR2 is YNNKEL (reference sequence). This CDR3 is built from 18 residues. CDR3 nucleotide sequence: TGTGCCAGCAGCCAAGAAAAAGAGAGGAGGACAGGGAATTCACCCCTCCACTTT. Translated, it gives CASSQEKERRTGNSPLHF.

The V and J genes are TRBV18 and TRBJ1-4; D gene unclear. Germline CDR1 KGHSH, CDR2 LQKENI. Trimming cost V 3 bases and J 4 bases, with 9 bases left between them. CDR3 length: 14 residues. The CDR3 sequence: CASSPGSGNEKLFF. CDR3 bases: TGTGCCAGCTCACCGGGTTCTGGTAATGAAAAACTGTTTTTT.

The rearrangement joins TRBV20-1 to TRBJ2-6; D gene ambiguous. Trimming pared 5 bases from V and 3 bases from J, leaving 11 bases between. In germline, CDR1 is DFQATT, CDR2 SNEGSKA (reference sequence). This CDR3 contains 14 residues. The DNA of the CDR3 is TGCAGTGCTTCACAGTATCTTGGGGCCAACGTCCTGACTTTC. It translates to CSASQYLGANVLTF.

The V gene is TRBV7-6, the J gene TRBJ2-5, with D possibly TRBD1 on 5 matching bases. Trimming removed 3 bases from V and 1 base from J, with 9 bases in between. CDR3 length: 14 residues. Per the germline V gene, CDR1 is SGHVS and CDR2 is FNYEAQ. Here the CDR3 reads CASSFTGIQETQYF. The CDR3 nucleotides read TGTGCCAGCAGCTTCACAGGAATCCAAGAGACCCAGTACTTC. The entire variable domain, with the rest obtained from reference TRBV7-6 and TRBJ2-5, is as follows: GAGVSQSPRYKVTKRGQDVALRCDPISGHVSLYWYRQALGQGPEFLTYFNYEAQQDKSGLPNDRFSAERPEGSISTLTIQRTEQRDSAMYRCASSFTGIQETQYFGPGTRLLVL.

This chain uses TRBV15 with TRBJ1-4; 8 positions match TRBD1. The V gene's germline CDR1 is LNHNV and CDR2 YYDKDF (reference sequence). The V and J ends lost 3 bases and 0 bases, in that order; junction bases with no gene match: 6. The CDR3 covers 17 residues. The CDR3 DNA reads as TGTGCCACCAGCAGTTACCGGACAGGGTCAACTAATGAAAAACTGTTTTTT. Translated: CATSSYRTGSTNEKLFF.

The chain couples TRBV9 to TRBJ1-2; D remains unclear. Germline CDR1 is SGDLS and CDR2 is YYNGEE. Trimming stripped 0 bases from V and 4 bases from J, with 13 bases between. This CDR3 is built from 15 residues. Here the CDR3 DNA reads TGTGCCAGCAGCGTAGGATGGCAGGAAGGCTATGGCTACACCTTC. Its translation: CASSVGWQEGYGYTF.

The rearrangement uses TRBV7-2 and TRBJ1-6, with D unclear. V gave up 1 base and J gave up 13 bases, with 8 bases separating them. Germline V gene sequence: CDR1 SGHTA, CDR2 FQGNSA. This CDR3 has 12 amino acids. CDR3 loop: CASSLGGGPLHF. Here the CDR3 DNA reads TGTGCCAGCAGCTTAGGGGGAGGGCCCCTCCACTTT. The full variable domain, rest sourced from reference TRBV7-2 and TRBJ1-6, is GAGVSQSPSNKVTEKGKDVELRCDPISGHTALYWYRQSLGQGLEFLIYFQGNSAPDKSGLPSDRFSAERTGGSVSTLTIQRTQQEDSAVYLCASSLGGGPLHFGNGTRLTVT.

Comment on this clonotype: The junction shows a germline mismatch at one end, possibly a read error. V gene TRBV9 combines with J gene TRBJ1-4; 10 positions agree with TRBD1. This CDR3 has 14 residues. Germline assignment: CDR1 SGDLS and CDR2 YYNGEE. The CDR3 reads CPSSPDRGYEKLFF. For the CDR3, the DNA is TGTCCCAGCTCACCGGACAGGGGGTATGAAAAACTGTTTTTT.

This clonotype was seen at least ten times. V usage is TRBV7-2 and J usage is TRBJ1-2; TRBD1 matches at 7 bases. J gave up 8 bases and V 4 bases, and 10 bases lay outside the gene matches. CDR3 length equals 14 residues. Germline V CDR1 and CDR2: SGHTA, FQGNSA. The CDR3 reads CASSSPDRVAGYTF. For the CDR3, the DNA is TGTGCCAGCAGCTCCCCTGACAGGGTGGCGGGCTACACCTTC.

The chain employs TRBV20-1 and TRBJ2-7; D possibly uses TRBD1 or TRBD2 (6 bases each). The end of the DNA is better explained by TRBJ2-1, so the J call may be wrong. Germline values: CDR1 DFQATT, CDR2 SNEGSKA (reference sequence). The length of the CDR3 is 13 residues. The CDR3 here is CSYTRGGAFEQFF. The CDR3, as DNA: TGCAGTTATACCAGGGGCGGGGCCTTCGAGCAGTTCTTC.

This clonotype was seen a handful of times. The chain is built from TRBV20-1 and TRBJ1-1; TRBD1 matches at 8 bases. There are 14 residues in the CDR3. V shed 3 bases, J shed 5 bases, and the junction held 8 bases outside the gene matches. Germline loops: CDR1 DFQATT, CDR2 SNEGSKA (reference sequence). DNA of the CDR3: TGCAGTGCTAGGGTCCAGGGGGCGATGACTGAAGCTTTCTTT. Protein sequence: CSARVQGAMTEAFF.